Each of the 5 T cell receptor beta chains below was sequenced from the same sample in a study of response to subunit inactivated influenza vaccine. From the RT-PCR reads, TCRdb called clonotypes with MiXCR, one entry per CDR3 protein. Of more than 700,000 distinct CDR3 sequences listed, about 20% are singletons. This specimen was PBMCs from blood, taken about 5 days after vaccination. These receptor sequences come from a man aged 45-65 years who received an inactivated influenza vaccine.

This chain joins TRBV20-1 and TRBJ2-1; 9 bases match TRBD2. Germline V lookup: CDR1 DFQATT, CDR2 SNEGSKA (reference sequence). The length of the CDR3 is 15 residues. V shed 6 bases and J 8 bases; nucleotides not matched to a gene: 14. Written as DNA, the CDR3 is TGCAGTGCCCGTCACGGCGGGGGGGCGTTAGATGAGCAGTTCTTC. Encoded protein: CSARHGGGALDEQFF.

The chain links TRBV5-1 to TRBJ2-5; D unclear. The V gene's germline CDR1 is SGHRS and CDR2 YFSETQ. The V end lost 4 bases, the J end lost 4 bases, and 20 bases lay between the germline ends. This CDR3 comprises 16 residues. CDR3 nucleotide sequence: TGCGCCAGCAGCAGGCAGCAGTCCCAATCGGGAGAGACCCAGTACTTC. Amino acids: CASSRQQSQSGETQYF.

This chain links TRBV28 with TRBJ2-7; D gene ambiguous. CDR3 length equals 14 residues. Per the germline V gene, CDR1 is MDHEN and CDR2 is SYDVKM. Trimming stripped 6 bases from V and 0 bases from J, with 12 bases between. In DNA, the CDR3 is TGTGCCAGCAGCCCCGAGAGACGCTCCTACGAGCAGTACTTC. Protein product: CASSPERRSYEQYF.

The rearrangement joins TRBV29-1 to TRBJ2-1; 9 bases line up with TRBD2. The germline V gene has CDR1 SQVTM and CDR2 ANQGSEA. V gave up 6 bases and J gave up 4 bases; unmatched junction bases: 4. CDR3 size: 13 residues. The CDR3 nucleotides are TGCAGCGTGGCGGGGGGGCGTTACAATGAGCAGTTCTTC. It is translated as CSVAGGRYNEQFF.

The V and J genes are TRBV11-1 and TRBJ1-1, with D possibly matching TRBD1 (6 bases). The germline V gene encodes CDR1 SGHAT and CDR2 FQDESV (reference sequence). The CDR3 has 14 amino acids. V was shortened by 3 bases and J by 5 bases, with 13 bases between the two germline ends. This chain's CDR3 is CASSFGRTVTEAFF. The CDR3 DNA reads TGTGCCAGCAGCTTTGGCCGGACAGTTACTGAAGCTTTCTTT.